These 3 T cell receptor beta chains originate from one sample sequenced in a study (dated by TCRdb to about 2015). Library preparation used 5' RACE. The instrument given in TCRdb is Illumina MiSeq. TCRdb's own reprocessing of the public reads used fastp at Q25 and MiXCR and kept productive beta chains. Duplicate CDR3 protein sequences are folded into a single record with the most common DNA and genes. For this sample the table gives 35,000 to 50,000 distinct CDR3 sequences, of which roughly a fifth were detected only once. The ten largest clonotypes hold roughly 3.7% of the sample. Cells that were CD4+CD25+CD127-/low were the ones isolated as Tregs. Sequencing input: Tregs sorted from blood. The receptor set was obtained from a female donor with breast cancer.

As to this clonotype: It may be a read error: a sequence one base away is much more abundant. The chain recombines TRBV9 with TRBJ1-2; D gene ambiguous. Looked up from germline, CDR1 is SGDLS and CDR2 is YYNGEE. V dropped 0 bases and J dropped 4 bases, with 13 bases sitting between them. The length of the CDR3 is 15 residues. The CDR3 DNA reads as TGTGCCAGCAGCGTAGCCCCGGACGCGTTCTATGGCTACACCTTC. This sequence encodes CASSVAPDAFYGYTF.

J is TRBJ1-6 and V is TRBV2; D may be TRBD1 (5 bases). Germline lookup yields CDR1 SNHLY and CDR2 FYNNEI. Deletions cut 2 bases from V and 11 bases from J, with 16 bases between. The CDR3 is made up of 15 amino acids. This chain's CDR3 is CASSELSGPGPPLHF. DNA for the CDR3: TGTGCCAGCAGTGAACTGTCGGGACCGGGGCCACCCCTCCACTTT.

This clonotype was seen at least ten times. The chain combines TRBV4-2 with TRBJ2-1; 8 bases are shared with TRBD2. The CDR3 consists of 16 residues. Unmatched junction bases numbered 10, after V lost 7 bases and J lost 2 bases. Germline V gives CDR1 LGHNA, CDR2 YNFKEQ. CDR3 loop: CASNSPGLEAYNEQFF. CDR3 in DNA: TGTGCCAGCAACAGCCCGGGACTAGAAGCCTACAATGAGCAGTTCTTC.